This TCR beta chain came from a study of blood T cell repertoires in COVID-19. Across the whole study: COVID-19 samples, acute and convalescent, were from the United States, Italy and Spain. Sample material is recorded as cDNA or gDNA derived from T cells, B-cell-depleted T cells, or PBMCs.

As handled by the study authors: By means of reference gene primer amplification, nucleated cell counts were estimated. Sequenced by immunoSEQ multiplex PCR; TCRdb stores in-frame clones only, minus some. That table supplies the V and J calls and clone size; D and trimming were determined from the DNA. The sample has around 78,000 clones, roughly 86% seen once. Germline trimming cut 2 bases from V and 4 bases from J; bases unmatched to any gene: 3. The CDR3 length is 14 residues. CDR1 LNHDA and CDR2 SQIVND come from the germline V gene (reference sequence). The receptor was derived from an older woman with acute or convalescent COVID-19. The sequenced material came from peripheral blood. This chain links TRBV19 with TRBJ2-7, with TRBD1 matching over 9 bases. DNA of the CDR3: TGTGCCAGTAGTATATGGACAGGGGCGTACGAGCAGTACTTC. This codes for CASSIWTGAYEQYF. Full variable domain (outside the CDR3, taken from reference TRBV19 and TRBJ2-7): DGGITQSPKYLFRKEGQNVTLSCEQNLNHDAMYWYRQDPGQGLRLIYYSQIVNDFQKGDIAEGYSVSREKKESFPLTVTSAQKNPTAFYLCASSIWTGAYEQYFGPGTRLTVT.